These 27 T cell receptor beta chains were sequenced from one sample in a study of blood T cell repertoires in COVID-19. TCRdb's copy holds only in-frame clones and misses some; the assay was immunoSEQ multiplex PCR. The data contain 150,000 or so clones, approximately 80% of them singletons. The sequencing sample was made of peripheral blood. The receptor source for this set is a human donor in a cohort sampled during active COVID-19.

The chain joins TRBV5-4 to TRBJ1-2, with 8 bases lining up with TRBD1. The V segment lost 6 bases and the J segment 5 bases; nucleotides outside the gene matches: 9. Germline V gene sequence: CDR1 SGHNT, CDR2 YYREEE (reference sequence). CDR3 length equals 14 residues. CDR3 nucleotide sequence: TGTGCCAGCACCCAGACAGGGGCCTGGTATGGCTACACCTTC. It is translated as CASTQTGAWYGYTF. The full variable domain, completed using reference TRBV5-4 and TRBJ1-2, is ETGVTQSPTHLIKTRGQQVTLRCSSQSGHNTVSWYQQALGQGPQFIFQYYREEENGRGNFPPRFSGLQFPNYSSELNVNALELDDSALYLCASTQTGAWYGYTFGSGTRLTVV.

The chain uses TRBV7-3 and TRBJ2-1; the D is unclear. V gave up 5 bases and J gave up 8 bases, with 16 bases separating them. The length of the CDR3 is 14 residues. Germline V lookup: CDR1 SGHTA, CDR2 FQGTGA. The CDR3 DNA sequence: TGTGCCAGCAGCCCCTGGGCCCGCCGCGATGAGCAGTTCTTC. Residues: CASSPWARRDEQFF.

The V and J genes are TRBV7-8 and TRBJ2-5; TRBD2 agrees at 10 bases. Trimming cost V 5 bases and J 5 bases; bases outside gene matches: 14. The germline CDR1 and CDR2 sequences are SGHVS and FQNEAQ. The CDR3 spans 17 residues. This chain's CDR3 is CASSPPLRSGRAETQYF. DNA of the CDR3: TGTGCCAGCAGCCCCCCTTTGAGGAGCGGGAGGGCGGAGACCCAGTACTTC.

The V call is TRBV11-2, the J call TRBJ2-1; D call uncertain. V gave up 2 bases and J gave up 6 bases, with 14 bases separating them. Germline lookup yields CDR1 SGHAT and CDR2 FQNNGV. The length of the CDR3 is 15 residues. As DNA, the CDR3 is TGTGCCAGCAGCTTAAGAGGAGTCCTCGGCAATGAGCAGTTCTTC. Translation: CASSLRGVLGNEQFF.

The rearrangement uses TRBV21-1 and TRBJ1-5. TRBV21-1 is termed a pseudogene. The CDR3 is made up of 16 amino acids. The CDR3 here is CASSKDGFPGSQPQHF. CDR3 DNA: TGTGCCAGCAGCAAGGACGGGTTCCCGGGAAGTCAGCCCCAGCATTTT.

V gene TRBV9 combines with J gene TRBJ2-7; tentatively, D is TRBD2 (6 bases). The CDR3 length is 15 residues. Trimming left V 2 bases short and J 4 bases short, with 16 bases between. Looked up from germline, CDR1 is SGDLS and CDR2 is YYNGEE. CDR3 amino acids: CASSVRAGTPYEQYF. CDR3 bases: TGTGCCAGCAGCGTTAGAGCGGGTACCCCTTACGAGCAGTACTTC.

The chain carries TRBV30 and TRBJ2-6; the D gene is possibly TRBD1 (5 bases). Trimming stripped 5 bases from V and 4 bases from J, with 15 bases between. The CDR3 length is 15 residues. The germline gives CDR1 GTSNPN, CDR2 SVGIG (reference sequence). CDR3 in DNA: TGTGCCTGGTCGATAGGACACGCCGGGGCCAACGTCCTGACTTTC. Its protein product is CAWSIGHAGANVLTF. Full variable domain (remainder filled in from reference TRBV30 and TRBJ2-6): SQTIHQWPATLVQPVGSPLSLECTVEGTSNPNLYWYRQAAGRGLQLLFYSVGIGQISSEVPQNLSASRPQDRQFILSSKKLLLSDSGFYLCAWSIGHAGANVLTFGAGSRLTVL.

The CDR3 is CAIRGTGLDQPQHF. The CDR3 region has the DNA TGTGCCATCAGGGGGACAGGGTTGGATCAGCCCCAGCATTTT. This chain uses TRBV10-3 with TRBJ1-5; 9 bases agree with TRBD1. V shed 6 bases and J 5 bases; nucleotides not matched to a gene: 5. Per the germline V gene, CDR1 is ENHRY and CDR2 is SYGVKD. CDR3 length: 14 amino acids.

This rearrangement joins TRBV9 to TRBJ2-2; 7 nucleotides align to TRBD2. Germline values: CDR1 SGDLS, CDR2 YYNGEE. This CDR3 has 13 residues. V shed 0 bases and J 11 bases; nucleotides not matched to a gene: 4. CDR3 in amino acids: CASSVDAGVELFF. CDR3 bases: TGTGCCAGCAGCGTAGACGCGGGAGTCGAGCTGTTTTTT.

This clone was counted between two and nine times. This chain uses TRBV5-6 with TRBJ1-2, with TRBD1 as a possible D gene (5 bases). The CDR3 totals 14 residues. CDR1 is SGHDT and CDR2 is YYEEEE in the germline V gene. With 4 bases removed from V and 8 bases from J, the gap between germline ends came to 18 bases. In DNA, the CDR3 is TGTGCCAGCAGCCTGGGGCAGGGTAATATCGGCTACACCTTC. Encoded protein: CASSLGQGNIGYTF.

The rearrangement links TRBV19 to TRBJ1-2; 8 bases are a match to TRBD1. In germline, CDR1 is LNHDA, CDR2 SQIVND (reference sequence). The CDR3 spans 14 residues. Trimming cost V 5 bases and J 4 bases; bases outside gene matches: 6. DNA of the CDR3: TGTGCCAGTAGTTCAGGGGGCGCTGGCTATGGCTACACCTTC. It is translated as CASSSGGAGYGYTF.

This chain joins TRBV5-5 and TRBJ1-3; no definite D call. This CDR3 has 16 amino acids. CDR1 SGHKS and CDR2 YYEKEE come from the germline V gene (reference sequence). V was pared by 0 bases and J by 4 bases, with 14 bases between. Here the CDR3 DNA reads TGTGCCAGCAGCTTGGACCCCCACGGGAGCGGAAACACCATATATTTT. As protein: CASSLDPHGSGNTIYF.

The gene calls are TRBV28 and TRBJ1-3, with TRBD1 as a possible D gene (6 bases). CDR1 and CDR2 from the germline V gene are MDHEN and SYDVKM. The CDR3 loop spans 16 amino acids. V was pared by 7 bases and J by 1 base, with 17 bases between. CDR3 DNA sequence: TGTGCCAGCACCCCCGGGACAACTCATTCTGGAAACACCATATATTTT. Its translation: CASTPGTTHSGNTIYF.

The chain uses TRBV5-7 and TRBJ1-2, with no clear D. TRBV5-7 is recorded as an ORF, its role being uncertain. V was shortened by 1 base and J by 0 bases, with 13 bases between the two germline ends. The CDR3 runs to 16 residues. In DNA form, the CDR3 reads TGTGCCAGCAGCTTGAGTTTACGGGTAACTAACTATGGCTACACCTTC. Translation: CASSLSLRVTNYGYTF.

The genes are TRBV11-2 and TRBJ2-7; D is possibly TRBD1 (5 bases). Trimming removed 5 bases at V and 3 bases at J, with 14 bases between. The CDR3 contains 14 residues. Germline lookup yields CDR1 SGHAT and CDR2 FQNNGV. The CDR3 sequence: CASSAQGVSYEQYF. CDR3 DNA sequence: TGTGCCAGCAGCGCCCAGGGCGTAAGCTACGAGCAGTACTTC.

The chain uses TRBV3-1 (or the pseudogene TRBV3-2) and TRBJ1-5; D gene uncertain. The V end was cut by 1 base, the J end by 7 bases, with 14 bases between. This CDR3 has 15 amino acids. Germline V gene lookup returns CDR1 LGHDT and CDR2 YNNKEL (reference sequence). The CDR3 loop reads CASSQVYSWAQPQHF. The CDR3 DNA is TGTGCCAGCAGCCAAGTATATTCTTGGGCACAGCCCCAGCATTTT.

The chain recombines TRBV19 with TRBJ2-3, with D possibly TRBD2 on 5 matching bases. V lost 8 bases, J lost 5 bases, and 14 bases lay in between. Germline V CDR1 and CDR2: LNHDA, SQIVND (reference sequence). CDR3 length: 13 residues. This CDR3 reads CASSLGRGDTQYF. The DNA for the CDR3 is TGTGCCAGTTCCCTTGGGAGAGGAGATACGCAGTATTTT.

The V and J genes are TRBV9 and TRBJ1-1, with unresolved D. CDR1 SGDLS and CDR2 YYNGEE come from the germline V gene. V was cut by 3 bases and J by 1 base, with 7 bases left in between. The length of the CDR3 is 13 residues. The CDR3 DNA follows: TGTGCCAGCAGCGCGGCAGGGAACACTGAAGCTTTCTTT. It encodes CASSAAGNTEAFF.

The chain recombines TRBV28 with TRBJ2-5; D uncertain. The CDR3 covers 12 residues. Looked up from germline, CDR1 is MDHEN and CDR2 is SYDVKM. V was cut by 6 bases and J by 8 bases, with 13 bases left in between. The CDR3 here is CASSHTLVTQYF. CDR3 coding DNA: TGTGCCAGCAGCCATACTCTGGTTACCCAGTACTTC.

This chain joins TRBV7-6 and TRBJ1-3, with TRBD1 as a possible D gene (6 bases). The CDR3 extends over 17 amino acids. The germline gives CDR1 SGHVS, CDR2 FNYEAQ. V lost 5 bases and J 0 bases, leaving 17 bases between the germline ends. The CDR3 loop is CASSPGHPGSSGNTIYF. Written as DNA, the CDR3 is TGTGCCAGCAGCCCGGGACACCCTGGGAGCTCTGGAAACACCATATATTTT.

The chain carries TRBV30 and TRBJ1-2, with a tentative D call TRBD1 (6 bases). The CDR3 is 14 amino acids. Germline-derived CDR1 and CDR2 are GTSNPN and SVGIG (reference sequence). Trimming pared 1 base from V and 2 bases from J, leaving 11 bases between. CDR3 in amino acids: CAWSGQGRNYGYTF. In nucleotides, the CDR3 is TGTGCCTGGAGTGGGCAGGGGCGCAACTATGGCTACACCTTC.

This clone showed up just a few times. The chain carries TRBV7-9 and TRBJ1-2; D may be TRBD1 (6 bases). Trimming stripped 5 bases from V and 8 bases from J, with 15 bases between. Germline V gives CDR1 SEHNR, CDR2 FQNEAQ (reference sequence). This CDR3 has 13 residues. The CDR3 reads CASSLDRARGYTF. The CDR3 DNA reads TGTGCCAGCAGCCTGGACAGAGCTAGGGGCTACACCTTC. The variable domain in full, completed from reference TRBV7-9 and TRBJ1-2, reads DTGVSQNPRHKITKRGQNVTFRCDPISEHNRLYWYRQTLGQGPEFLTYFQNEAQLEKSRLLSDRFSAERPKGSFSTLEIQRTEQGDSAMYLCASSLDRARGYTFGSGTRLTVV.

The chain uses TRBV7-9 and TRBJ2-5; maybe TRBD2 (5 bases). Germline assignment: CDR1 SEHNR and CDR2 FQNEAQ (reference sequence). This CDR3 is 12 amino acids long. V lost 4 bases, J lost 13 bases, and 16 bases lay in between. For the CDR3, the DNA is TGTGCCAGCAGCTGGGAGACCCCCGAGGTGTACTTC. As protein: CASSWETPEVYF.

The V gene is TRBV4-1, the J gene TRBJ1-5, with a tentative D call TRBD1 (5 bases). The germline V gene encodes CDR1 MGHRA and CDR2 YSYEKL. The CDR3 contains 17 residues. V lost 0 bases, J lost 2 bases, and 14 bases lay in between. CDR3 residues: CASSQEFGGIGNQPQHF. CDR3 bases: TGCGCCAGCAGCCAAGAATTCGGGGGGATAGGCAATCAGCCCCAGCATTTT.

V and J are TRBV2 and TRBJ1-4; 8 bases align to TRBD1. Germline values: CDR1 SNHLY, CDR2 FYNNEI. The CDR3 extends over 13 amino acids. With V trimmed by 5 bases and J by 6 bases, 2 bases remained unmatched. This CDR3 reads CASSKDRDEKLFF. CDR3 nucleotide sequence: TGTGCCAGCAGTAAGGACAGGGATGAAAAACTGTTTTTT.

V and J are TRBV10-2 and TRBJ2-3; 8 positions match TRBD2. The V and J ends lost 7 bases and 3 bases, in that order; junction bases with no gene match: 9. The V gene's germline CDR1 is WSHSY and CDR2 SAAADI. The CDR3 length is 15 residues. Written as DNA, the CDR3 is TGCGCCAGCAAACTTAGCGGGGAGGGGACAGATACGCAGTATTTT. Residues: CASKLSGEGTDTQYF.

A remark on this clone: This sample includes further DNA sequences coding for the same CDR3. This rearrangement joins TRBV7-2 to TRBJ2-3; 7 bases fit TRBD1. The J segment lost 2 bases and the V segment lost 3 bases, leaving 2 bases of the junction unmatched. Germline V gene sequence: CDR1 SGHTA, CDR2 FQGNSA. CDR3 length equals 14 residues. Here the CDR3 reads CASSFGQATDTQYF. The CDR3 DNA follows: TGTGCCAGCAGCTTCGGACAGGCCACAGATACGCAGTATTTT.